These 18 T cell receptor beta chains originate from one sample sequenced in a study of neurological immune-mediated disorders. TCRdb used MiXCR to reprocess the 5' RACE reads, holding one entry per CDR3 protein. The table has some 35,000 distinct CDR3 sequences, 11% seen once. Input material: CD4+ T cells from blood. These receptors all stem from a woman in her 30s with HTLV-1-associated myelopathy (HAM/TSP).

This clonotype was seen many times. This sequence joins TRBV20-1 and TRBJ2-1; D remains ambiguous. This CDR3 has 13 residues. Germline lookup yields CDR1 DFQATT and CDR2 SNEGSKA (reference sequence). V was shortened by 3 bases and J by 0 bases, with 6 bases between the two germline ends. CDR3 in amino acids: CSASLSSYNEQFF. The CDR3 nucleotides are TGCAGTGCTAGTTTGAGCTCCTACAATGAGCAGTTCTTC.

At least ten counts were recorded for this clonotype. This chain uses TRBV20-1 with TRBJ1-1; no clear D gene. Trimming left V 3 bases short and J 0 bases short, with 11 bases between. CDR1 and CDR2 from the germline V gene are DFQATT and SNEGSKA (reference sequence). The CDR3 extends over 14 amino acids. CDR3 sequence: CSASAHFMNTEAFF. DNA of the CDR3: TGCAGTGCTAGCGCCCATTTCATGAACACTGAAGCTTTCTTT.

In this sample, this clonotype turned up many times. The genes are TRBV7-9 and TRBJ2-5; 7 nucleotides align to TRBD1. V lost 3 bases, J lost 7 bases, and 5 bases stayed unmatched. CDR1 is SEHNR, CDR2 FQNEAQ, per germline (reference sequence). This CDR3 region has 13 residues. CDR3 coding DNA: TGTGCCAGCAGCTTGACAGGGCGGAGGACCCAGTACTTC. Its protein product is CASSLTGRRTQYF. The entire variable domain, with the rest obtained from reference TRBV7-9 and TRBJ2-5, is as follows: DTGVSQNPRHKITKRGQNVTFRCDPISEHNRLYWYRQTLGQGPEFLTYFQNEAQLEKSRLLSDRFSAERPKGSFSTLEIQRTEQGDSAMYLCASSLTGRRTQYFGPGTRLLVL.

In this sample, this clonotype turned up many times. The rearrangement joins TRBV6-5 to TRBJ2-1; TRBD2 aligns across 7 bases. Germline V gene data show CDR1 as MNHEY and CDR2 as SVGAGI. The ends lost 8 bases at V and 6 bases at J; junction bases unmatched: 7. The CDR3 runs to 13 residues. The CDR3 DNA follows: TGTGCCAGCCGCACCCCGGGGGGCAATGAGCAGTTCTTC. Residues: CASRTPGGNEQFF.

This clonotype was observed at least ten times. The CDR3, as DNA: TGTGCCACCGCCATGACAGATACGCAGTATTTT. This gives the protein CATAMTDTQYF. The chain couples TRBV12-3 or TRBV12-4 to TRBJ2-3; D is unclear. CDR3 length equals 11 residues. Trimming took off 10 bases at V and 3 bases at J, with 8 bases between the two ends.

In its sample, this clonotype was seen many times. The rearrangement uses TRBV6-5 and TRBJ2-4; weak D call: TRBD1 (5 bases). CDR1 and CDR2 (germline): MNHEY, SVGAGI. Trimming pared 8 bases from V and 4 bases from J, leaving 21 bases between. The CDR3 spans 16 residues. The CDR3, as DNA: TGTGCCAGCGGAACAGGTGGAAGGGGCGCTAAAAACATTCAGTACTTC. It encodes CASGTGGRGAKNIQYF.

Regarding this clonotype: Possible read error: a much larger clone is one base away. V and J are TRBV3-1 and TRBJ1-1, with D uncertain. This CDR3 spans 11 amino acids. Germline V gives CDR1 LGHDT, CDR2 YNNKEL (reference sequence). The CDR3 is CDSSQQWEAFF. The CDR3 DNA sequence: TGTGACAGCAGCCAACAGTGGGAAGCTTTCTTT.

This clonotype appeared many times. The chain employs TRBV11-2 and TRBJ2-1; D ambiguous. This CDR3 has 12 amino acids. Trimming removed 2 bases from V and 9 bases from J, with 8 bases in between. Germline V gene data show CDR1 as SGHAT and CDR2 as FQNNGV. The CDR3 nucleotides read TGTGCCAGCAGCTTATCCCGTCTTGAGCAGTTCTTC. Protein sequence: CASSLSRLEQFF.

This clonotype was detected ten times or more. The gene calls are TRBV5-6 and TRBJ2-7, with D unclear. Trimming took off 0 bases at V and 4 bases at J, with 5 bases between the two ends. The CDR3 is made up of 12 amino acids. Germline-derived CDR1 and CDR2 are SGHDT and YYEEEE. Here the CDR3 DNA reads TGTGCCAGCAGCTTGGCAGCATACGAGCAGTACTTC. The encoded protein is CASSLAAYEQYF.

This clonotype rates as medium-sized (0.01 to 0.1%). The chain combines TRBV5-1 with TRBJ1-2, with 8 nucleotides matching TRBD1. Per the germline V gene, CDR1 is SGHRS and CDR2 is YFSETQ. V lost 0 bases, J lost 8 bases, and 6 bases stayed unmatched. The CDR3 runs 14 residues. CDR3 bases: TGCGCCAGCAGCTTGGGTAACAGGGGGACCGGCTACACCTTC. It is translated as CASSLGNRGTGYTF.

This clonotype was found many times. The J gene is TRBJ1-2, the V gene TRBV6-6, with TRBD1 identical over 7 bases. Trimming removed 6 bases from V and 1 base from J; junction bases left unmatched: 5. The germline gives CDR1 MNHNY, CDR2 SVGAGI (reference sequence). This CDR3 is 14 amino acids long. CDR3 in amino acids: CASSPGGYNYGYTF. In DNA, the CDR3 is TGTGCCAGCAGCCCAGGGGGGTATAACTATGGCTACACCTTC.

This clonotype was recorded many times. The CDR3 DNA reads as TGTGCCAGCATGCCATTCTACGAGCAGTACTTC. Protein sequence: CASMPFYEQYF. The chain couples TRBV27 to TRBJ2-7; unclear D gene. Germline CDR1 reads MNHEY; CDR2 reads SMNVEV (reference sequence). This CDR3 has 11 residues. V lost 7 bases and J 3 bases, leaving 7 bases between the germline ends.

This clonotype was counted ten times or more. This chain links TRBV6-9 with TRBJ1-2, with unresolved D. The ends were cut back, 6 bases at V and 4 bases at J, with 12 bases in the middle. The CDR3 spans 13 residues. Germline assignment: CDR1 MNHGY and CDR2 SVAAGI. The CDR3 DNA reads as TGTGCCAGCAGCCCCCGCCCCTCCTATGGCTACACCTTC. This encodes CASSPRPSYGYTF.

This clonotype showed up many times. CDR3 coding DNA: TGTGCCAGCAGCTTAATGAGGGAGGAGACCCAGTACTTC. Protein sequence: CASSLMREETQYF. The V gene is TRBV7-2, the J gene TRBJ2-5, with D maybe TRBD2 (5 bases). From germline, CDR1 is SGHTA and CDR2 FQGNSA. Trimming shortened V by 2 bases and J by 5 bases, and 9 bases separated the two germline ends. This CDR3 is 13 amino acids long. The whole variable domain, remainder taken from reference TRBV7-2 and TRBJ2-5, is GAGVSQSPSNKVTEKGKDVELRCDPISGHTALYWYRQSLGQGLEFLIYFQGNSAPDKSGLPSDRFSAERTGGSVSTLTIQRTQQEDSAVYLCASSLMREETQYFGPGTRLLVL.

This clonotype showed up many times. The chain links TRBV4-2 to TRBJ1-1, with TRBD1 matching over 7 bases. The CDR3 is made up of 12 amino acids. CDR1 and CDR2 from the germline V gene are LGHNA and YNFKEQ. V was clipped by 3 bases and J by 8 bases; unmatched bases: 3. The CDR3 sequence: CASSQDRMEAFF. The CDR3, as DNA: TGTGCCAGCAGCCAGGACAGGATGGAAGCTTTCTTT.

This clonotype was counted at least ten times. The chain links TRBV27 to TRBJ2-6, with D tentatively TRBD1 or TRBD2 (5 bases each). The CDR3 contains 18 residues. Looked up from germline, CDR1 is MNHEY and CDR2 is SMNVEV (reference sequence). Trimming removed 8 bases at V and 0 bases at J, with 20 bases between. Here the CDR3 DNA reads TGTGCCAGCGGTCGTCGGCTTAAGGGGAGCTCTGGGGCCAACGTCCTGACTTTC. Translation: CASGRRLKGSSGANVLTF. The variable domain in full, completed from reference TRBV27 and TRBJ2-6, reads EAQVTQNPRYLITVTGKKLTVTCSQNMNHEYMSWYRQDPGLGLRQIYYSMNVEVTDKGDVPEGYKVSRKEKRNFPLILESPSPNQTSLYFCASGRRLKGSSGANVLTFGAGSRLTVL.

The sample holds many counts of this clonotype. The chain is built from TRBV5-6 and TRBJ2-7; TRBD1 or TRBD2 may be the D gene (5 bases each). Germline lookup yields CDR1 SGHDT and CDR2 YYEEEE. This CDR3 is 16 amino acids long. Trimming took off 5 bases at V and 6 bases at J, with 24 bases between the two ends. The CDR3 is CASRLGLTQGPFEQYF. The CDR3 bases are TGTGCCAGCAGACTCGGGTTGACGCAGGGACCGTTCGAGCAGTACTTC.

V usage is TRBV5-1 and J usage is TRBJ1-2, with D possibly TRBD1 on 5 matching bases. Germline V gene sequence: CDR1 SGHRS, CDR2 YFSETQ. Trimming removed 4 bases at V and 1 base at J, with 11 bases between. This CDR3 has 14 amino acids. The CDR3 protein is CASSREGINYGYTF. CDR3 DNA: TGCGCCAGCAGCCGCGAGGGGATTAACTATGGCTACACCTTC.